This TCR beta chain was found in a study of blood T cell repertoires in COVID-19 (dated by TCRdb to about 2020). Broadly, across the study: Samples from collaborators originated in the United States, Italy and Spain and spanned both the acute and convalescent phases of COVID-19. The dataset comprised deeply sampled blood TCRbeta repertoires from subjects exposed to, actively infected with, or recovered from COVID-19. Sample metadata almost always included a de-identified subject ID, COVID-19 status, age in years and sex. HLA class I and class II types, where available, came from metadata supplied by the sample provider rather than from assay-based typing. The repertoires were released in a freely available public database intended as a resource for research on the immune response to SARS-CoV-2. The prospective study material was composed of cDNA or gDNA derived from T cells, B-cell-depleted T cells, or PBMCs. Samples came from the ongoing ImmuneRACE study (first 160 participants) plus 1,254 subjects from 6 global collaborators.

Trimming accounts for 3 bases at V and 8 bases at J, while the number of junction bases matched to no gene is 4. The CDR3 starts with the cysteine, ends with the phenylalanine, and has 13 residues. Solely the CDR3 DNA is kept, with 39 bases framed from the first base. The germline V gene encodes CDR1 SGDLS and CDR2 YYNGEE. In the prospective study, participants were about 18 to 89 years old, resided in 24 geographic areas of the United States, and were enrolled through a virtual design. In the prospective study, participants were assigned to cohorts based on the clinical history participants reported in a screening survey and a study questionnaire. Recovered participants in ImmuneRACE Cohort 3 were defined by two consecutive negative NP/OP PCR tests, clearance by a healthcare professional, or resolution of symptoms. Mobile phlebotomists in the prospective study collected whole blood, serum and a nasopharyngeal or oropharyngeal swab from every participant. Prospective study participants could optionally give additional blood draws and questionnaires over an approximately 2-month period. Before DNA extraction, prospective study blood samples were shipped either frozen or at room temperature.

What the study reported, not specific to this receptor: Clinical and demographic metadata were provided uncurated, with the amount varying by source and participant.

TCRbeta CDR3 regions were amplified from genomic DNA using the immunoSEQ Assay, a bias-controlled multiplex PCR. The source study handled its data this way. Within the assay, amplification of reference gene primers was used to estimate how many nucleated cells each sample contained. To quantify the absolute abundance of each unique TCRbeta CDR3 rearrangement, sequence reads were collapsed and filtered. For each sample, productive Simpson clonality was calculated as the square root of Simpson's diversity index over productive rearrangements. The immuneACCESS repertoire file appears here via TCRdb, limited to in-frame rearrangements. These files lack a portion of the clones; in checked studies, under half of the deficit traces to unresolved V genes, and the cause of the others is not known. Clone size and the V and J calls come from that table; the DNA yielded D and trimming. This sample gives almost 400,000 clones in total; roughly 91% of them show up just once. Of the sample, 1.7% falls within the top ten clones.

Comment on this clone: The antigen this receptor binds is unknown. Base quality data are lacking; no much larger clone is found one base away.

Sequencing was performed on PBMCs or T cells enriched from blood (not recorded which). The sequence is built from TRBV9 and TRBJ1-4; 7 nucleotides in the junction match TRBD1. The origin of this receptor is a woman in her twenties or thirties who had recovered from COVID-19. The CDR3 corresponds to CASSAWDSEKLFF. DNA sequence: TGTGCCAGCAGCGCCTGGGACAGCGAAAAACTGTTTTTT. Full variable domain (CDR3 extended with the reference TRBV9 and TRBJ1-4 proteins): DSGVTQTPKHLITATGQRVTLRCSPRSGDLSVYWYQQSLDQGLQFLIQYYNGEERAKGNILERFSAQQFPDLHSELNLSSLELGDSALYFCASSAWDSEKLFFGSGTQLSVL.